These T cell receptor beta chains were read from a single sample in a study of technical replicates of blood from a few donors. Data came from immunoSEQ multiplex PCR; TCRdb stores just in-frame clones and leaves some out. The repertoire includes about 88,000 clones, about 93% of them detected once, and 0.25% sits in the top ten. The sequencing input was T cells isolated from PBMCs. The receptor set was obtained from a human donor in good health. Each CDR3 is given without its conserved first and last residue. The order of the fields is V gene, J gene, CDR3 protein.

V gene: TRBV28
J gene: TRBJ2-1
CDR3 protein: ASAPLPGDEQF

V gene: TRBV18
J gene: TRBJ1-5
CDR3 protein: ASSFPFQPQH

V gene: TRBV7-7
J gene: TRBJ2-5
CDR3 protein: ASSLGLQEETQY

V gene: TRBV7-9
J gene: TRBJ1-1
CDR3 protein: ASSYGTGENTEAF

V gene: TRBV19
J gene: TRBJ2-7
CDR3 protein: ASSDDGRTTSGYEQY

V gene: TRBV5-1
J gene: TRBJ1-5
CDR3 protein: ASSLGWEHNQPQH

V gene: TRBV2
J gene: TRBJ1-1
CDR3 protein: ASLDMPNTEAF

V gene: TRBV4-2
J gene: TRBJ2-7
CDR3 protein: ASSPESGRSNEQY

V gene: TRBV27
J gene: TRBJ1-2
CDR3 protein: ASSMNTAYGYT

V gene: TRBV2
J gene: TRBJ1-6
CDR3 protein: ASILRGRNSPLH

V gene: TRBV11-1
J gene: TRBJ2-3
CDR3 protein: ASRDSPSTDTQY

V gene: TRBV19
J gene: TRBJ1-1
CDR3 protein: ASSIRGIGMNTEAF

V gene: TRBV19
J gene: TRBJ1-1
CDR3 protein: ASSRGQGTDMNTEAF

V gene: TRBV6-1
J gene: TRBJ2-7
CDR3 protein: ASSPLAGTYEQY